One T cell receptor beta chain is described in this entry. Its antigen is unknown. One end of the junction varies from germline; a read error may be responsible. These data originate in a study of CD8+CD57+ T cells in acquired aplastic anemia (dated by TCRdb to 2016 to 2019). Study-wide context: A mean of approximately 3 ug of DNA, ranging from roughly 0.18 to 30 ug, was extracted from sorted CD4+ and CD8+ cells. CD8+CD57+ expansion was defined as a frequency above the mean frequency observed in healthy subjects.

As encoded in the germline V gene, CDR1 is SGHTA while CDR2 is FQGNSA. Measured from the cysteine to the phenylalanine, the CDR3 is 16 residues long. Just CDR3 DNA is preserved here, 48 bases in frame from base 1. Expansion of CD8+CD57+ cells had been shown by flow cytometry in the patients chosen for sequencing. Every patient had severe acquired aplastic anemia, diagnosed using the International Study of Aplastic Anemia and Agranulocytosis and Camitta criteria. Patients had received no therapy at the time of blood sampling. In this study, sorted CD4+ and CD8+ T cells from the blood of healthy subjects and of severe aplastic anemia patients had their TCR repertoires deep-sequenced. In the USA, patient enrollment took place under clinicaltrials.gov protocols 00001620, 01623167, 00001397, 00071045, 00081523 and 00961064. Ficoll-Paque density gradient centrifugation was used to isolate peripheral blood mononuclear cells. Before DNA was extracted, CD4+ and CD8+ T cells were sorted using either FACS or magnetic beads.

Profiling of TCR beta VDJ combinations and CDR3 sequences used genomic DNA as the template. TCR repertoire sequencing was run on an Illumina HiSeq 2000. In the authors' own workflow: Repertoire assessment relied on Simpson's diversity index, CDR3 size and DJ length profiles, and TRBV/TRBJ rearrangement plots. The most abundant DNA sequence in the deep sequencing data was taken as the immunodominant clone. CDR3 amino acid sequences were screened for sharing across subjects and were compared with published repertoires and the VDJdb database. The raw public reads went through TCRdb reprocessing: fastp at Q25, MiXCR clone calling, in-frame beta chains kept. Rows merge per CDR3 protein into single entries with the most common DNA and genes. The V and J calls come from TCRdb's annotation, not from the publication. Counted in this sample were a few hundred thousand distinct CDR3 sequences; about a third of them appeared once. Roughly 0.8% of the sample lies in the top ten.

Results and caveats for the whole study, not just this receptor: CD8+ Simpson's diversity did not differ significantly between patients and healthy controls (P=0.060). Roughly 29 CD8+ CDR3 sequences were found to be shared between patients and controls, but these sequences appeared to be highly expressed in patients and within the immunodominant clones of the patients.

The chain joins TRBV7-2 to TRBJ1-5, and TRBD1 matches 7 of the central bases. This TCR derives from a human donor with aplastic anemia. Input material: sorted CD4+, CD8+, or CD8+CD57+ T cells (not recorded which) from PBMCs. DNA sequence: TGCGCCAGCAGCCAAGACTTAGGGGGCAATAATCAGCCCCAGCATTTT. It translates to CASSQDLGGNNQPQHF.